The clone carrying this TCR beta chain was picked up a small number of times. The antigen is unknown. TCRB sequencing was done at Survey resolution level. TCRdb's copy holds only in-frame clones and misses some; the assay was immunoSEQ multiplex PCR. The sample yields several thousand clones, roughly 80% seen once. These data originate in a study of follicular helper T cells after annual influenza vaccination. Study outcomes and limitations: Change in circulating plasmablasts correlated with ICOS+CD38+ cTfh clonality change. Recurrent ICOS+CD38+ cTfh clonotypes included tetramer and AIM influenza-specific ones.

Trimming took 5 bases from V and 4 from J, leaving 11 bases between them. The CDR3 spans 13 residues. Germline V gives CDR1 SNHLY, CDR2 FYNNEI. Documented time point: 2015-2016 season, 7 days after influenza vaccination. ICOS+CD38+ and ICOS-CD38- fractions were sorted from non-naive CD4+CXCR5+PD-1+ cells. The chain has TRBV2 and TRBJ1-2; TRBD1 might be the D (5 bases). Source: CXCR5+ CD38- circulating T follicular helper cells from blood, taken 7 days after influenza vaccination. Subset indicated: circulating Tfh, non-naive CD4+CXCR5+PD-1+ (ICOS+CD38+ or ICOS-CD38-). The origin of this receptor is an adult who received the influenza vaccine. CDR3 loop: CASSRGLAYGYTF. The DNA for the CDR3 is TGTGCCAGCAGTAGGGGACTTGCCTATGGCTACACCTTC. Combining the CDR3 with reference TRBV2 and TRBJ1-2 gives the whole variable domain EPEVTQTPSHQVTQMGQEVILRCVPISNHLYFYWYRQILGQKVEFLVSFYNNEISEKSEIFDDQFSVERPDGSNFTLKIRSTKLEDSAMYFCASSRGLAYGYTFGSGTRLTVV.